A single sample is the source of the 28 T cell receptor beta chains below, sequenced in a study of long-term antiretroviral therapy in people with HIV. Survey level was the resolution at which the v3.0 immunoSEQ assay ran. The data were produced by immunoSEQ multiplex PCR, yet TCRdb's version contains in-frame clones alone and is incomplete. The repertoire holds around 20,000 clones, approximately 81% seen once, with 9.5% to 15% in the top ten. Here the sequenced sample was unsorted PBMCs, taken 0.1 years before starting antiretroviral therapy. The receptors shown here come from a man aged 40-49 years with HIV.

The chain recombines TRBV19 with TRBJ1-5, with a weak D call TRBD1 (5 bases). The germline gives CDR1 LNHDA, CDR2 SQIVND (reference sequence). Trimming cost V 9 bases and J 3 bases, with 15 bases left between them. The CDR3 runs 14 residues. The CDR3 protein is CARTERGPNQPQHF. In DNA form, the CDR3 reads TGTGCCAGGACGGAGAGGGGCCCCAATCAGCCCCAGCATTTT.

The chain employs TRBV6-5 and TRBJ1-1; 8 bases align to TRBD1. The CDR3 covers 16 residues. V dropped 4 bases and J dropped 3; count of bases not matched to a gene: 10. Looked up from germline, CDR1 is MNHEY and CDR2 is SVGAGI. The CDR3 nucleotides read TGTGCCAGCAGTTCAGGGCGGACAGGGCGACACACTGAAGCTTTCTTT. This gives the protein CASSSGRTGRHTEAFF.

This chain uses TRBV6-1 with TRBJ2-5; TRBD2 matches at 7 bases. There are 13 residues in the CDR3. The ends lost 5 bases at V and 3 bases at J; junction bases unmatched: 3. CDR1 and CDR2 from the germline V gene are MNHNS and SASEGT. The CDR3 bases are TGTGCCAGCAGTTGGGGGGGGAAAGAGACCCAGTACTTC. This codes for CASSWGGKETQYF.

In DNA, the CDR3 is TGTGCCAGCAGCCTTTGGGGCAGGGAAGAGTCACCCCTCCACTTT. The encoded protein is CASSLWGREESPLHF. The chain has TRBV28 and TRBJ1-6, with D possibly matching TRBD1 (5 bases). Per the germline V gene, CDR1 is MDHEN and CDR2 is SYDVKM. The CDR3 runs to 15 residues. Trimming took 6 bases from V and 10 from J, leaving 19 bases between them.

V and J are TRBV29-1 and TRBJ2-5; TRBD2 agrees at 7 bases. This CDR3 comprises 12 residues. V lost 6 bases and J lost 3; bases outside the gene matches: 4. The germline gives CDR1 SQVTM, CDR2 ANQGSEA. The CDR3 DNA reads TGCAGCGTCGCTAGCGGAGAAGAGACCCAGTACTTC. Protein product: CSVASGEETQYF. The whole variable domain, filled in from reference TRBV29-1 and TRBJ2-5, reads SAVISQKPSRDICQRGTSLTIQCQVDSQVTMMFWYRQQPGQSLTLIATANQGSEATYESGFVIDKFPISRPNLTFSTLTVSNMSPEDSSIYLCSVASGEETQYFGPGTRLLVL.

The CDR3 region has the DNA TGTGCCAGCAGTTACGCGGAAGAGGACATTCAGTACTTC. The encoded protein is CASSYAEEDIQYF. V gene TRBV6-5 combines with J gene TRBJ2-4; no definite D call. Per germline, CDR1 MNHEY and CDR2 SVGAGI. The germline V and J ends were trimmed by 2 bases and 8 bases, with 10 bases remaining between them. CDR3 length: 13 residues.

The J gene is TRBJ1-4, the V gene TRBV9; D is uncertain. The V gene's germline CDR1 is SGDLS and CDR2 YYNGEE. The ends were cut back, 0 bases at V and 8 bases at J, with 20 bases in the middle. The CDR3 sequence is 17 residues long. Here the CDR3 reads CASSVGAQRVSEEKLFF. Written as DNA, the CDR3 is TGTGCCAGCAGCGTAGGAGCCCAGCGGGTCTCAGAGGAAAAACTGTTTTTT.

The chain uses TRBV21-1 and TRBJ1-6. TRBV21-1 is reported as a pseudogene. This CDR3 contains 18 residues. This CDR3 reads CASSPSKKRGLQDSPLHF. CDR3 in DNA: TGTGCCAGCAGCCCCTCAAAAAAACGGGGACTTCAGGATTCACCCCTCCACTTT.

This clone was counted between two and nine times. The gene calls are TRBV28 and TRBJ2-7; 11 bases map to TRBD2. Germline CDR1 reads MDHEN; CDR2 reads SYDVKM. J gave up 5 bases and V 7 bases, and 7 bases lay outside the gene matches. CDR3 size: 14 residues. The CDR3 DNA sequence: TGTGCCAGCATGACTAGCGGGATAATGGACGAGCAGTACTTC. This sequence encodes CASMTSGIMDEQYF.

This chain links TRBV28 with TRBJ1-4; D unclear. The V end was cut by 5 bases, the J end by 7 bases, with 17 bases between. Germline CDR1 reads MDHEN; CDR2 reads SYDVKM. This CDR3 spans 15 amino acids. CDR3 sequence: CASSPLETHIEKLFF. The CDR3 DNA reads TGTGCCAGCAGTCCCCTGGAGACGCATATTGAAAAACTGTTTTTT. The full variable domain, with the rest looked up from reference TRBV28 and TRBJ1-4, is DVKVTQSSRYLVKRTGEKVFLECVQDMDHENMFWYRQDPGLGLRLIYFSYDVKMKEKGDIPEGYSVSREKKERFSLILESASTNQTSMYLCASSPLETHIEKLFFGSGTQLSVL.

V and J are TRBV7-9 and TRBJ2-5; D may correspond to TRBD1 or TRBD2 (5 bases each). The CDR3 extends over 16 amino acids. Germline loops: CDR1 SEHNR, CDR2 FQNEAQ (reference sequence). The V end lost 3 bases, the J end lost 5 bases, and 19 bases lay between the germline ends. The CDR3 DNA follows: TGTGCCAGCAGCTTCCCGGGACCCACTGTTTGGGAGACCCAGTACTTC. Translation: CASSFPGPTVWETQYF.

The chain joins TRBV5-4 to TRBJ2-3, with 12 bases that match TRBD2. The CDR3 has 16 amino acids. V was pared by 4 bases and J by 2 bases, with 5 bases of the junction left unmatched. Germline values: CDR1 SGHNT, CDR2 YYREEE (reference sequence). CDR3 sequence: CASSHGLAGTTDTQYF. As DNA, the CDR3 is TGTGCCAGCAGCCACGGACTAGCGGGGACCACAGATACGCAGTATTTT. Looking up the rest from reference TRBV5-4 and TRBJ2-3 gives the full variable domain: ETGVTQSPTHLIKTRGQQVTLRCSSQSGHNTVSWYQQALGQGPQFIFQYYREEENGRGNFPPRFSGLQFPNYSSELNVNALELDDSALYLCASSHGLAGTTDTQYFGPGTRLTVL.

The chain combines TRBV30 with TRBJ1-1; the D is unclear. There are 12 residues in the CDR3. Germline CDR1 is GTSNPN and CDR2 is SVGIG (reference sequence). V dropped 5 bases and J dropped 1 base, with 8 bases sitting between them. CDR3 DNA sequence: TGTGCCTGGTGTAAGGGGAACACTGAAGCTTTCTTT. This gives the protein CAWCKGNTEAFF. Full variable domain (rest looked up from reference TRBV30 and TRBJ1-1): SQTIHQWPATLVQPVGSPLSLECTVEGTSNPNLYWYRQAAGRGLQLLFYSVGIGQISSEVPQNLSASRPQDRQFILSSKKLLLSDSGFYLCAWCKGNTEAFFGQGTRLTVV.

The rearrangement joins TRBV5-4 to TRBJ2-2; D is uncertain. CDR3 length: 16 residues. V was cut by 4 bases and J by 4 bases, with 17 bases left in between. Per the germline V gene, CDR1 is SGHNT and CDR2 is YYREEE (reference sequence). The CDR3, as DNA: TGTGCCAGCAGCCATAGCAGCGAAAGGGCCACCGGGGAGCTGTTTTTT. It codes for CASSHSSERATGELFF.

This chain uses TRBV6-4 with TRBJ2-5; D gene ambiguous. This CDR3 spans 20 amino acids. Germline V gene sequence: CDR1 MRHNA, CDR2 SNTAGT. V was cut by 5 bases and J by 2 bases, with 30 bases left in between. The CDR3 DNA sequence: TGTGCCAGCAGTCCTACGGGCCACAACGCTCCAGAGGACGTTCAAGAGACCCAGTACTTC. Protein sequence: CASSPTGHNAPEDVQETQYF.

The V call is TRBV6-4, the J call TRBJ2-7; weak D call: TRBD2 (6 bases). Germline CDR1 and CDR2: MRHNA and SNTAGT. The CDR3 length is 14 residues. Between the trimmed V and J ends, which lost 9 bases and 0 bases, there was a span of 15 bases. The CDR3 coding sequence is TGTGCCAGTACGTGTGGGGGGAGCTCCTACGAGCAGTACTTC. This encodes CASTCGGSSYEQYF.

This clone was observed once. The chain is built from TRBV12-5 and TRBJ2-7, with 7 bases matching TRBD2. The CDR3 runs to 14 residues. The junction had 13 bases not matched to a gene; V was cut back by 7 bases and J by 7 bases. CDR1 is LGHNT, CDR2 FRNRAP, per germline. CDR3 amino acids: CASAPGGSTGEQYF. The CDR3 DNA reads TGTGCTAGTGCCCCTGGCGGGAGCACGGGGGAGCAGTACTTC.

The rearrangement uses TRBV27 and TRBJ2-7; D unresolved. This CDR3 has 10 amino acids. With 3 bases removed from V and 7 bases from J, the gap between germline ends came to 4 bases. Germline V gives CDR1 MNHEY, CDR2 SMNVEV (reference sequence). The chain's CDR3 is CASSFREQYF. The CDR3 DNA sequence: TGTGCCAGCAGTTTTCGAGAGCAGTACTTC.

This clone was observed a few times. This chain joins TRBV27 and TRBJ1-5; weak D call: TRBD1 (6 bases). Looked up from germline, CDR1 is MNHEY and CDR2 is SMNVEV (reference sequence). V was pared by 1 base and J by 7 bases, with 11 bases between. The CDR3 has 14 residues. CDR3 loop: CASSLLQGTQPQHF. The CDR3 nucleotides read TGTGCCAGCAGTTTATTACAGGGAACCCAGCCCCAGCATTTT.

This chain connects TRBV10-1 to TRBJ2-5, with D perhaps matching TRBD1 or TRBD2 (5 bases each). Germline V gene sequence: CDR1 WNHNN, CDR2 SYGVQD (reference sequence). The CDR3 runs 14 residues. V was pared by 3 bases and J by 5 bases, with 13 bases between. The CDR3 DNA follows: TGCGCCAGCAGTGATGGGGGTTCCGAGGAGACCCAGTACTTC. Protein: CASSDGGSEETQYF.

The genes are TRBV6-5 and TRBJ2-6, with D unresolved. V was trimmed by 6 bases and J by 1 base, leaving 10 bases between them. Germline V gives CDR1 MNHEY, CDR2 SVGAGI. The CDR3 runs 15 residues. CDR3: CASRPPTSGANVLTF. In DNA, the CDR3 is TGTGCCAGCAGACCCCCGACGTCTGGGGCCAACGTCCTGACTTTC.

The chain employs TRBV18 and TRBJ2-5; the D is unclear. There are 13 residues in the CDR3. Trimming removed 3 bases from V and 1 base from J, with 6 bases in between. Germline-derived CDR1 and CDR2 are KGHSH and LQKENI. The CDR3 sequence is CASSPGIQETQYF. CDR3 DNA sequence: TGTGCCAGCTCACCGGGGATCCAAGAGACCCAGTACTTC.

The chain is built from TRBV5-4 and TRBJ2-1; 11 nucleotides agree with TRBD2. After removal of 1 base from V and 7 bases from J, the junction contained 7 bases not matched to a gene. The CDR3 totals 16 residues. The germline gives CDR1 SGHNT, CDR2 YYREEE (reference sequence). The CDR3 sequence: CASSLRALAGVNEQFF. In nucleotides, the CDR3 is TGTGCCAGCAGCTTGAGGGCACTAGCGGGGGTAAATGAGCAGTTCTTC. Using reference TRBV5-4 and TRBJ2-1 for the parts outside the CDR3, the full variable domain is ETGVTQSPTHLIKTRGQQVTLRCSSQSGHNTVSWYQQALGQGPQFIFQYYREEENGRGNFPPRFSGLQFPNYSSELNVNALELDDSALYLCASSLRALAGVNEQFFGPGTRLTVL.

This chain joins TRBV28 and TRBJ1-3, with D maybe TRBD1 (6 bases). Germline V gives CDR1 MDHEN, CDR2 SYDVKM. The CDR3 runs to 15 residues. V was cut by 3 bases and J by 2 bases, with 11 bases left in between. This CDR3 reads CASSFSRGPGNTIYF. The CDR3 DNA reads as TGTGCCAGCAGTTTCAGCAGGGGCCCTGGAAACACCATATATTTT.

The rearrangement links TRBV4-3 to TRBJ1-2; D ambiguous. There are 17 residues in the CDR3. In germline, CDR1 is LGHNA, CDR2 YSLEER. V lost 8 bases and J 4 bases, leaving 26 bases between the germline ends. The CDR3 loop is CASPVSKGQPTFYGYTF. The CDR3 DNA follows: TGCGCCAGCCCGGTGAGTAAAGGGCAGCCTACGTTCTATGGCTACACCTTC.

The gene calls are TRBV5-1 and TRBJ2-7; D gene ambiguous. The CDR3 sequence is 16 residues long. Trimming removed 0 bases at V and 0 bases at J, with 13 bases between. The germline CDR1 and CDR2 sequences are SGHRS and YFSETQ. CDR3 nucleotide sequence: TGCGCCAGCAGCTTGGAAGCGCTTGACCCCTCCTACGAGCAGTACTTC. This translates into CASSLEALDPSYEQYF.

The chain couples TRBV19 to TRBJ1-2, with D unclear. V lost 9 bases and J lost 8, with 13 bases in between. This CDR3 has 11 residues. Per germline, CDR1 LNHDA and CDR2 SQIVND (reference sequence). CDR3: CASLGYGGYTF. The CDR3 DNA reads TGTGCCAGCCTGGGGTATGGGGGCTACACCTTC.

This clone was detected once. The J gene is TRBJ1-2, the V gene TRBV19, with 9 bases identical to TRBD1. There are 15 residues in the CDR3. Trimming cost V 3 bases and J 4 bases; bases outside gene matches: 6. Germline assignment: CDR1 LNHDA and CDR2 SQIVND (reference sequence). In DNA, the CDR3 is TGTGCCAGTAGTATTGGGACAGGGAATTCCTATGGCTACACCTTC. Translated, it gives CASSIGTGNSYGYTF.